The 31 T cell receptor beta chains below come from one sample, sequenced in a study of T cell repertoires in ileal Crohn's disease. Sequencing used immunoSEQ multiplex PCR; TCRdb keeps in-frame clones, though not all of them. The table lists roughly 9,600 clones, around 76% of them singletons. The sample was ileal tissue. Receptor source: an adult with Crohn's disease.

J is TRBJ2-3 and V is TRBV4-1; 11 bases are a match to TRBD2. Germline V gene lookup returns CDR1 MGHRA and CDR2 YSYEKL. The CDR3 length is 16 residues. With 5 bases clipped from V and 0 bases from J, the junction kept 4 bases outside the gene matches. CDR3 sequence reads: CASSATSGGSTDTQYF. The CDR3 DNA reads as TGCGCCAGCAGCGCAACTAGCGGGGGTAGCACAGATACGCAGTATTTT.

The chain joins TRBV6-4 to TRBJ2-1; 9 bases fit TRBD1. With V trimmed by 4 bases and J by 7 bases, 5 bases remained unmatched. This CDR3 contains 14 residues. Germline V CDR1 and CDR2: MRHNA, SNTAGT. CDR3 in amino acids: CASSGGQGGNEQFF. The CDR3 region has the DNA TGTGCCAGCAGTGGGGGACAGGGCGGTAATGAGCAGTTCTTC.

This chain uses TRBV5-1 with TRBJ2-1; 10 bases align to TRBD2. This CDR3 region has 16 residues. Germline CDR1 reads SGHRS; CDR2 reads YFSETQ. With V trimmed by 3 bases and J by 4 bases, 7 bases remained unmatched. The CDR3 DNA reads TGCGCCAGCAGCTCACTCCCTAGCGGGGGATACAATGAGCAGTTCTTC. Its protein product is CASSSLPSGGYNEQFF.

This sequence joins TRBV28 and TRBJ1-1, with D perhaps matching TRBD1 (6 bases). The germline CDR1 and CDR2 sequences are MDHEN and SYDVKM. The length of the CDR3 is 14 residues. V lost 0 bases and J lost 4, with 9 bases in between. CDR3 in DNA: TGTGCCAGCAGTTTATGGGGGGGGCGCACTGAAGCTTTCTTT. This codes for CASSLWGGRTEAFF.

The genes are TRBV5-1 and TRBJ1-1; a possible D gene is TRBD1 (5 bases). V was clipped by 4 bases and J by 1 base, with 11 bases between them. Germline CDR1 reads SGHRS; CDR2 reads YFSETQ. The CDR3 length is 14 residues. The chain's CDR3 is CASSVQTGNTEAFF. The CDR3 DNA follows: TGCGCCAGCAGCGTACAAACAGGGAACACTGAAGCTTTCTTT.

This clone was counted between two and nine times. The chain couples TRBV6-1 to TRBJ2-5; 8 positions match TRBD2. The germline V gene encodes CDR1 MNHNS and CDR2 SASEGT. The CDR3 runs to 15 residues. Unmatched junction bases numbered 10, after V lost 5 bases and J lost 5 bases. The CDR3 nucleotides read TGTGCCAGCAGTACCGGGACTAGTGGATGGGAGACCCAGTACTTC. It is translated as CASSTGTSGWETQYF.

V usage is TRBV30 and J usage is TRBJ1-2; TRBD1 matches at 8 bases. The CDR3 spans 13 residues. Germline loops: CDR1 GTSNPN, CDR2 SVGIG (reference sequence). With V trimmed by 3 bases and J by 8 bases, 8 bases remained unmatched. CDR3 in DNA: TGTGCCTGGAGAGGGACAGGACTTGGCGGCTACACCTTC. It translates to CAWRGTGLGGYTF.

This clone has only one observation. The chain couples TRBV7-2 to TRBJ1-2; maybe TRBD1 (6 bases). The CDR3 contains 16 residues. V gave up 0 bases and J gave up 4 bases, with 15 bases separating them. Germline loops: CDR1 SGHTA, CDR2 FQGNSA. CDR3 loop: CASSLALGGAAYGYTF. CDR3 in DNA: TGTGCCAGCAGCTTAGCGTTGGGGGGGGCAGCCTATGGCTACACCTTC. Variable domain in full (rest from reference TRBV7-2 and TRBJ1-2): GAGVSQSPSNKVTEKGKDVELRCDPISGHTALYWYRQSLGQGLEFLIYFQGNSAPDKSGLPSDRFSAERTGGSVSTLTIQRTQQEDSAVYLCASSLALGGAAYGYTFGSGTRLTVV.

This chain joins TRBV7-9 and TRBJ1-4, with D tentatively TRBD1 (6 bases). This CDR3 is built from 15 residues. Deletions cut 0 bases from V and 8 bases from J, with 13 bases between. Germline CDR1 SEHNR, CDR2 FQNEAQ (reference sequence). The CDR3: CASSLAGGLIEKLFF. CDR3 in DNA: TGTGCCAGCAGCTTAGCGGGGGGGCTTATAGAAAAACTGTTTTTT. The whole variable domain, remainder taken from reference TRBV7-9 and TRBJ1-4, is DTGVSQNPRHKITKRGQNVTFRCDPISEHNRLYWYRQTLGQGPEFLTYFQNEAQLEKSRLLSDRFSAERPKGSFSTLEIQRTEQGDSAMYLCASSLAGGLIEKLFFGSGTQLSVL.

This clone has a handful of counts. CDR3 bases: TGTGCCAGCAGCGTAGTAGGGGGCTTCGGGAATGAGCAGTTCTTC. Its protein product is CASSVVGGFGNEQFF. The gene calls are TRBV9 and TRBJ2-1, with 7 bases identical to TRBD1. Unmatched junction bases numbered 7, after V lost 0 bases and J lost 7 bases. CDR3 length equals 15 residues. Germline assignment: CDR1 SGDLS and CDR2 YYNGEE.

V and J are TRBV4-1 and TRBJ2-7; 7 bases fit TRBD1. From germline, CDR1 is MGHRA and CDR2 YSYEKL. This CDR3 is built from 15 residues. With 0 bases clipped from V and 1 base from J, the junction kept 3 bases outside the gene matches. In DNA form, the CDR3 reads TGCGCCAGCAGCCAAGACGGACAGGTTTCCTACGAGCAGTACTTC. It specifies CASSQDGQVSYEQYF.

The chain has TRBV13 and TRBJ1-4; 7 bases map to TRBD1. Germline loops: CDR1 PRHDT, CDR2 FYEKMQ (reference sequence). J was trimmed by 3 bases and V by 5 bases; bases with no gene match: 9. This CDR3 comprises 16 residues. The CDR3 nucleotides are TGTGCCAGCAGCACGGGACAGAGAAGCTCTAATGAAAAACTGTTTTTT. Its translation is CASSTGQRSSNEKLFF.

This clone was seen only once. The rearrangement uses TRBV2 and TRBJ1-5; TRBD1 is a possible D gene (5 bases). V dropped 10 bases and J dropped 4 bases, with 11 bases sitting between them. The CDR3 consists of 12 residues. In germline, CDR1 is SNHLY, CDR2 FYNNEI. CDR3 in DNA: TGTGCCACCGCGGGGGATAATCAGCCCCAGCATTTT. This gives the protein CATAGDNQPQHF.

The CDR3, as DNA: TGTGCCAGCAGTTTATCGCAGGGGGCAGAGACCCAGTACTTC. This translates into CASSLSQGAETQYF. This chain links TRBV28 with TRBJ2-5, with TRBD1 identical over 8 bases. CDR1 and CDR2 from the germline V gene are MDHEN and SYDVKM. J lost 4 bases, V lost 1 base, and 2 bases had no gene match. This CDR3 has 14 residues.

The chain carries TRBV5-1 and TRBJ2-7, with TRBD2 matching 7 bases. Per the germline V gene, CDR1 is SGHRS and CDR2 is YFSETQ. This CDR3 is 13 amino acids long. Trimming at V came to 4 bases and at J to 4 bases, leaving 5 bases not matched to a gene. CDR3 sequence reads: CASSRGSRYEQYF. In nucleotides, the CDR3 is TGCGCCAGCAGCCGCGGGAGTCGTTACGAGCAGTACTTC.

The chain employs TRBV2 and TRBJ1-1, with TRBD1 matching over 8 bases. The CDR3 contains 15 residues. Germline values: CDR1 SNHLY, CDR2 FYNNEI. Germline trimming cut 5 bases from V and 1 base from J; bases unmatched to any gene: 6. CDR3 residues: CASSTQGVENTEAFF. The CDR3 DNA sequence: TGTGCCAGCAGTACACAGGGGGTCGAGAACACTGAAGCTTTCTTT.

This clone has just one count. This same CDR3 is encoded by further DNA sequences in the sample. This chain links TRBV2 with TRBJ1-5; 10 bases fit TRBD1. The CDR3 covers 16 residues. Germline lookup yields CDR1 SNHLY and CDR2 FYNNEI. With V trimmed by 4 bases and J by 0 bases, 3 bases remained unmatched. CDR3 DNA: TGTGCCAGCAGTGGACAGGGGGCGCGTAGCAATCAGCCCCAGCATTTT. Protein product: CASSGQGARSNQPQHF. Supplemented by reference TRBV2 and TRBJ1-5, the full variable domain reads EPEVTQTPSHQVTQMGQEVILRCVPISNHLYFYWYRQILGQKVEFLVSFYNNEISEKSEIFDDQFSVERPDGSNFTLKIRSTKLEDSAMYFCASSGQGARSNQPQHFGDGTRLSIL.

The chain couples TRBV7-2 to TRBJ2-3; 7 positions match TRBD2. After removal of 0 bases from V and 4 bases from J, the junction contained 4 bases not matched to a gene. Germline V CDR1 and CDR2: SGHTA, FQGNSA. This CDR3 is built from 15 residues. DNA of the CDR3: TGTGCCAGCAGCTTAGCGGGGGGGGACGCAGATACGCAGTATTTT. Its protein is CASSLAGGDADTQYF.

The chain recombines TRBV9 with TRBJ1-5; possibly TRBD1 for D (6 bases). CDR3 size: 15 residues. The ends were cut back, 3 bases at V and 3 bases at J, with 13 bases in the middle. The germline CDR1 and CDR2 sequences are SGDLS and YYNGEE. This CDR3 is CASSANGQSNQPQHF. Here the CDR3 DNA reads TGTGCCAGCAGCGCGAACGGACAGTCCAATCAGCCCCAGCATTTT. The whole variable domain, remainder taken from reference TRBV9 and TRBJ1-5, is DSGVTQTPKHLITATGQRVTLRCSPRSGDLSVYWYQQSLDQGLQFLIQYYNGEERAKGNILERFSAQQFPDLHSELNLSSLELGDSALYFCASSANGQSNQPQHFGDGTRLSIL.

V gene TRBV30 combines with J gene TRBJ1-3, with D unresolved. Trimming shortened V by 2 bases and J by 4 bases, and 15 bases separated the two germline ends. The CDR3 spans 15 residues. Germline loops: CDR1 GTSNPN, CDR2 SVGIG (reference sequence). CDR3 protein: CAWSTARGRGNTIYF. CDR3 coding DNA: TGTGCCTGGAGTACCGCGCGGGGTCGGGGAAACACCATATATTTT.

The chain links TRBV29-1 to TRBJ2-2; D is possibly TRBD1 (6 bases). The V end lost 4 bases, the J end lost 2 bases, and 11 bases lay between the germline ends. This CDR3 has 14 residues. The germline gives CDR1 SQVTM, CDR2 ANQGSEA. This CDR3 reads CSVGTVVNTGELFF. CDR3 in DNA: TGCAGCGTTGGGACAGTAGTTAACACCGGGGAGCTGTTTTTT.

The V and J genes are TRBV7-3 and TRBJ2-3; TRBD1 is a possible D gene (6 bases). The CDR3 runs to 13 residues. Germline CDR1 reads SGHTA; CDR2 reads FQGTGA. V dropped 5 bases and J dropped 5 bases, with 11 bases sitting between them. The CDR3 here is CASSLGGRDTQYF. DNA for the CDR3: TGTGCCAGCAGCCTAGGGGGTAGAGATACGCAGTATTTT. The variable domain in full, with the rest retrieved from reference TRBV7-3 and TRBJ2-3, is GAGVSQTPSNKVTEKGKYVELRCDPISGHTALYWYRQSLGQGPEFLIYFQGTGAADDSGLPNDRFFAVRPEGSVSTLKIQRTERGDSAVYLCASSLGGRDTQYFGPGTRLTVL.

The chain uses TRBV5-1 and TRBJ2-3; TRBD2 agrees at 10 bases. J gave up 1 base and V 0 bases, and 2 bases lay outside the gene matches. Germline V gives CDR1 SGHRS, CDR2 YFSETQ. There are 16 residues in the CDR3. The CDR3 DNA is TGCGCCAGCAGCTTGGTTCTAGCGGGAGGCACAGATACGCAGTATTTT. This translates into CASSLVLAGGTDTQYF.

The chain recombines TRBV5-1 with TRBJ1-2; D gene unclear. The V end was cut by 5 bases, the J end by 1 base, with 12 bases between. This CDR3 has 14 amino acids. The germline gives CDR1 SGHRS, CDR2 YFSETQ. The CDR3 is CASSPSSGNYGYTF. The DNA of the CDR3 is TGCGCCAGCAGTCCCTCTTCGGGTAACTATGGCTACACCTTC.

The V and J genes are TRBV2 and TRBJ1-6; 7 bases are a match to TRBD1. Germline-derived CDR1 and CDR2 are SNHLY and FYNNEI. The V and J ends lost 6 bases and 6 bases, in that order; junction bases with no gene match: 5. This CDR3 region has 14 residues. CDR3 sequence reads: CASRETGINSPLHF. CDR3 bases: TGTGCCAGCAGAGAGACAGGGATTAATTCACCCCTCCACTTT.

The V gene is TRBV28, the J gene TRBJ1-6; TRBD1 matches at 10 bases. With 5 bases clipped from V and 9 bases from J, the junction kept 7 bases outside the gene matches. The CDR3 totals 15 residues. CDR1 is MDHEN, CDR2 SYDVKM, per germline. This chain's CDR3 is CASSPRGQGLSPLHF. DNA for the CDR3: TGTGCCAGCAGTCCCCGGGGACAGGGGCTTTCACCCCTCCACTTT.

V is TRBV10-3 and J is TRBJ1-3; 10 bases map to TRBD1. This CDR3 region has 16 residues. Germline V lookup: CDR1 ENHRY, CDR2 SYGVKD. J was trimmed by 1 base and V by 3 bases; bases with no gene match: 3. For the CDR3, the DNA is TGTGCCATCAGTGAAGGACAGGGGGGTTCTGGAAACACCATATATTTT. It translates to CAISEGQGGSGNTIYF.

The rearrangement uses TRBV18 and TRBJ2-5, with unresolved D. Germline lookup yields CDR1 KGHSH and CDR2 LQKENI. The CDR3 loop spans 11 amino acids. V gave up 8 bases and J gave up 0 bases, with 4 bases separating them. The CDR3 sequence: CASVYQETQYF. The CDR3 nucleotides read TGTGCCAGCGTCTACCAAGAGACCCAGTACTTC.

The rearrangement joins TRBV5-1 to TRBJ1-4, with a possible D match to TRBD1 (5 bases). The CDR3 loop spans 14 amino acids. Deletions cut 0 bases from V and 8 bases from J, with 11 bases between. CDR1 is SGHRS and CDR2 is YFSETQ in the germline V gene. The CDR3 DNA reads as TGCGCCAGCAGCTTGGAGGGGAATATGGAAAAACTGTTTTTT. It specifies CASSLEGNMEKLFF.

CDR3 loop: CASGQSDTEAFF. The CDR3 DNA sequence: TGCGCCAGTGGACAGTCGGACACTGAAGCTTTCTTT. The V and J genes are TRBV10-1 and TRBJ1-1, with TRBD1 as a possible D gene (6 bases). The CDR3 has 12 amino acids. The ends were cut back, 9 bases at V and 3 bases at J, with 11 bases in the middle. CDR1 WNHNN and CDR2 SYGVQD come from the germline V gene (reference sequence).

J is TRBJ1-5 and V is TRBV7-2; D unresolved. Germline V gives CDR1 SGHTA, CDR2 FQGNSA. CDR3 length equals 12 residues. Trimming took 5 bases from V and 5 from J, leaving 7 bases between them. CDR3 amino acids: CASSAQDQPQHF. CDR3 coding DNA: TGTGCCAGCAGCGCTCAGGATCAGCCCCAGCATTTT.